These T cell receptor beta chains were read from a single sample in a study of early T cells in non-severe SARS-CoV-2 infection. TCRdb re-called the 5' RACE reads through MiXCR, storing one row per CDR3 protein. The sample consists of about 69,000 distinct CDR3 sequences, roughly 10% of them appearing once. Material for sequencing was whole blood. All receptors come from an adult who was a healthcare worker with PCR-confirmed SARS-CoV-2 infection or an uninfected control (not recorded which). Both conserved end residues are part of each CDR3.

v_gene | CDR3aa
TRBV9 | CASSVAGDNYEQYF
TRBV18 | CASSPRKGVYTEAFF
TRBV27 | CASRPGLSTDTQYF
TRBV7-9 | CASSLDRNEQFF
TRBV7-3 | CASSPLGGGSYEQYF
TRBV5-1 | CASSSPTGTANYNEQFF
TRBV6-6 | CASRDLASGSYEQYF
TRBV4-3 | CASSQSPTEEQYF
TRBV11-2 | CASSDGTSIADTQYF
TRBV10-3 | CAISEGGELFF
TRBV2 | CASRASSGNTIYF